These 16 T cell receptor beta chains were sequenced from one sample in a study of CD8+ T cells in alopecia areata. Extraction and reverse transcription of RNA yielded cDNA as the sequencing template. Produced via immunoSEQ multiplex PCR; TCRdb's table is partial and in-frame only. In the table there are hundreds of thousands of clones, about two thirds of which are singletons. The sample consisted of CD4+ T cells sorted from blood, taken at week 0. All receptors come from a human donor with alopecia areata.

This clone was seen a handful of times. Other DNA sequences within the sample encode an identical CDR3. The chain couples TRBV29-1 to TRBJ1-1; no definite D call. Germline CDR1 and CDR2: SQVTM and ANQGSEA. Trimming took 2 bases from V and 1 from J, leaving 5 bases between them. The CDR3 contains 12 residues. The CDR3 is CSVERQNTEAFF. CDR3 nucleotide sequence: TGCAGCGTTGAAAGACAGAACACTGAAGCTTTCTTT.

This clone was detected a few times. This rearrangement joins TRBV7-6 to TRBJ1-2; D is ambiguous. Trimming took 5 bases from V and 0 from J, leaving 13 bases between them. Germline V gene sequence: CDR1 SGHVS, CDR2 FNYEAQ. The CDR3 consists of 15 residues. DNA of the CDR3: TGTGCCAGCAGCCCAGGCGGCGGAGCTAACTATGGCTACACCTTC. Translated: CASSPGGGANYGYTF. Filled out from reference TRBV7-6 and TRBJ1-2, the complete variable domain reads GAGVSQSPRYKVTKRGQDVALRCDPISGHVSLYWYRQALGQGPEFLTYFNYEAQQDKSGLPNDRFSAERPEGSISTLTIQRTEQRDSAMYRCASSPGGGANYGYTFGSGTRLTVV.

The gene calls are TRBV29-1 and TRBJ2-7; 8 positions agree with TRBD1. The CDR3 length is 14 residues. The germline gives CDR1 SQVTM, CDR2 ANQGSEA. Trimming removed 4 bases from V and 3 bases from J; junction bases left unmatched: 8. CDR3 sequence (DNA): TGCAGCGTTGTTTCAGGGGGCGCGAGCTACGAGCAGTACTTC. It is translated as CSVVSGGASYEQYF.

The chain combines TRBV30 with TRBJ1-5; TRBD1 matches 9 bases. J gave up 6 bases and V 4 bases, and 10 bases lay outside the gene matches. The germline gives CDR1 GTSNPN, CDR2 SVGIG (reference sequence). The CDR3 has 15 residues. The CDR3 DNA is TGTGCCTGGACTACCGGACAGGGGACGGCTCAGCCCCAGCATTTT. It translates to CAWTTGQGTAQPQHF.

This rearrangement joins TRBV7-9 to TRBJ2-3, with TRBD1 matching 8 bases. The CDR3 totals 15 residues. Germline V lookup: CDR1 SEHNR, CDR2 FQNEAQ (reference sequence). V shed 3 bases and J 2 bases; nucleotides not matched to a gene: 4. CDR3 sequence: CASSFRQGTTDTQYF. The CDR3 nucleotides are TGTGCCAGCAGCTTTCGACAGGGGACCACAGATACGCAGTATTTT.

This clone turned up a few times. V is TRBV29-1 and J is TRBJ2-7; 9 bases line up with TRBD1. CDR3 length: 14 residues. Looked up from germline, CDR1 is SQVTM and CDR2 is ANQGSEA. V gave up 4 bases and J gave up 2 bases; unmatched junction bases: 6. The CDR3 spells CSVVAGQGTYEQYF. The CDR3 DNA reads TGCAGCGTTGTTGCGGGACAGGGTACCTACGAGCAGTACTTC.

This clone was observed a few times. The V call is TRBV29-1, the J call TRBJ2-1; TRBD2 is a possible D gene (6 bases). V lost 4 bases, J lost 3 bases, and 10 bases lay in between. The germline V gene encodes CDR1 SQVTM and CDR2 ANQGSEA. The CDR3 has 13 residues. CDR3 amino acids: CSVAGSIYNEQFF. CDR3 in DNA: TGCAGCGTTGCCGGGAGCATCTACAATGAGCAGTTCTTC.

This clone was found a few times. This specimen includes other DNA sequences encoding the same CDR3. The chain couples TRBV5-1 to TRBJ2-5; D remains unclear. Germline CDR1 reads SGHRS; CDR2 reads YFSETQ. V gave up 1 base and J gave up 5 bases, with 6 bases separating them. The CDR3 contains 12 residues. CDR3 region: CASSLRRETQYF. CDR3 nucleotides: TGCGCCAGCAGCTTGAGAAGGGAGACCCAGTACTTC. Together with reference TRBV5-1 and TRBJ2-5, the CDR3 gives the full variable domain: KAGVTQTPRYLIKTRGQQVTLSCSPISGHRSVSWYQQTPGQGLQFLFEYFSETQRNKGNFPGRFSGRQFSNSRSEMNVSTLELGDSALYLCASSLRRETQYFGPGTRLLVL.

The J gene is TRBJ1-2, the V gene TRBV6-5, with TRBD1 matching 7 bases. This CDR3 contains 12 residues. J was trimmed by 4 bases and V by 8 bases; bases with no gene match: 4. The germline V gene encodes CDR1 MNHEY and CDR2 SVGAGI. The CDR3 sequence is CASGRGFYGYTF. The CDR3 DNA is TGTGCCAGCGGCAGGGGGTTCTATGGCTACACCTTC.

The chain employs TRBV20-1 and TRBJ1-4; D gene unclear. Trimming cost V 0 bases and J 4 bases, with 0 bases left between them. This CDR3 comprises 11 residues. Germline V gene lookup returns CDR1 DFQATT and CDR2 SNEGSKA (reference sequence). The CDR3 region is CSARDNEKLFF. The CDR3 DNA follows: TGCAGTGCTAGAGATAATGAAAAACTGTTTTTT.

The chain carries TRBV4-1 and TRBJ2-6, with unresolved D. Germline V CDR1 and CDR2: MGHRA, YSYEKL. The ends were cut back, 2 bases at V and 3 bases at J, with 8 bases in the middle. The CDR3 has 15 residues. Written as DNA, the CDR3 is TGCGCCAGCAGCCAATTTGGGCGTGGGGCCAACGTCCTGACTTTC. This gives the protein CASSQFGRGANVLTF.

The chain couples TRBV7-3 to TRBJ2-1; D is possibly TRBD2 (6 bases). Looked up from germline, CDR1 is SGHTA and CDR2 is FQGTGA. This CDR3 spans 14 amino acids. V lost 0 bases, J lost 9 bases, and 12 bases lay in between. CDR3 in amino acids: CASSLTSWGGEQFF. The CDR3 DNA sequence: TGTGCCAGCAGCTTAACGTCGTGGGGAGGTGAGCAGTTCTTC.

This chain joins TRBV28 and TRBJ2-7, with 9 bases matching TRBD1. With 5 bases clipped from V and 2 bases from J, the junction kept 7 bases outside the gene matches. CDR1 MDHEN and CDR2 SYDVKM come from the germline V gene. This CDR3 comprises 15 residues. The CDR3 DNA follows: TGTGCCAGCAGTCCATCCGGGACAGGGACCTACGAGCAGTACTTC. Translated, it gives CASSPSGTGTYEQYF.

The J gene is TRBJ2-5, the V gene TRBV30; a weak D match, TRBD2 (5 bases). The CDR3 is 13 residues long. Trimming removed 4 bases from V and 3 bases from J, with 12 bases in between. The germline V gene encodes CDR1 GTSNPN and CDR2 SVGIG (reference sequence). CDR3 sequence: CAWTRTGEETQYF. CDR3 sequence (DNA): TGTGCCTGGACAAGGACCGGGGAAGAGACCCAGTACTTC.

J is TRBJ1-6 and V is TRBV5-4, with D perhaps TRBD1 (5 bases). Trimming stripped 1 base from V and 9 bases from J, with 11 bases between. The germline V gene encodes CDR1 SGHNT and CDR2 YYREEE (reference sequence). This CDR3 spans 14 amino acids. This chain's CDR3 is CASSLWQGGSPLHF. The CDR3 region has the DNA TGTGCCAGCAGCTTGTGGCAGGGTGGTTCACCCCTCCACTTT. Full variable domain (outside the CDR3, taken from reference TRBV5-4 and TRBJ1-6): ETGVTQSPTHLIKTRGQQVTLRCSSQSGHNTVSWYQQALGQGPQFIFQYYREEENGRGNFPPRFSGLQFPNYSSELNVNALELDDSALYLCASSLWQGGSPLHFGNGTRLTVT.

This clone was detected only a few times. This CDR3 is CASSDEGLTYEQYF. The CDR3 DNA reads TGTGCCAGCAGTGATGAGGGCTTAACCTACGAGCAGTACTTC. The gene calls are TRBV25-1 and TRBJ2-7, with D tentatively TRBD2 (5 bases). Trimming left V 3 bases short and J 2 bases short, with 11 bases between. The CDR3 sequence is 14 residues long. Looked up from germline, CDR1 is MGHDK and CDR2 is SYGVNS.